Here is one T cell receptor (beta chain) with its context. The data were taken from a study of CD8 T cells in Susac syndrome. RNA, at roughly 0.45 to 1 ug, was reverse transcribed with random hexamers. An immunoSEQ multiplex PCR generated amplified TCR beta CDR3 products spanning 54 Vbeta and 13 Jbeta. One entry per CDR3 protein results from TCRdb running MiXCR on the immunoSEQ multiplex PCR reads. The sample shows 300,000 to 350,000 distinct CDR3 sequences, about 90% of them seen only once. There are 14 residues in the CDR3. Germline V gives CDR1 SGHTA, CDR2 FQGTGA. Trimming left V 5 bases short and J 5 bases short, with 13 bases between. High-throughput TCR beta sequencing covered peripheral CD8+ and CD4+ T cells. Negative isolation yielded CD8+ and CD4+ T cells; FACS enriched TEMRA cells.

This clonotype was obtained from a human donor with multiple sclerosis. The chain uses TRBV7-3 and TRBJ2-1; TRBD1 is a possible D gene (5 bases). The sequenced sample was CD4+ T cells from PBMCs. CDR3 DNA sequence: TGTGCCAGCAGCCCCAAATTAGGGGACAATGAGCAGTTCTTC. It yields the protein CASSPKLGDNEQFF. Full variable domain (outside the CDR3, taken from reference TRBV7-3 and TRBJ2-1): GAGVSQTPSNKVTEKGKYVELRCDPISGHTALYWYRQSLGQGPEFLIYFQGTGAADDSGLPNDRFFAVRPEGSVSTLKIQRTERGDSAVYLCASSPKLGDNEQFFGPGTRLTVL.